This TCR delta chain stems from a study of γδ T cells in repeated Plasmodium falciparum infection. The overall study: Donors were malaria-exposed Malian children or age- and gender-matched Australian children. Some Malian samples span acute malaria episodes; others come from no-transmission periods.

TCRdb re-called the multiplex PCR reads via CATT. The data show 50,000 or so delta-chain clones, with roughly 1.5% seen just once and approximately 8.6% held by the top ten. The CDR3 covers 14 residues. Germline V CDR1 and CDR2: TSWWSYY, QGS. Broader study findings: Compared with Australian children, Malian Vdelta2-negative repertoires seemed more clonal, less diverse, less shared.

Concerning this clone: No antigen is known for it. Translating this DNA gives a protein that differs at residue 3 from the TCRdb one, which belongs to a much larger clone; a read error is likely, and the protein shown is this translation.

Vgamma9/Vdelta2+ and Vdelta2-negative gammadelta T cells were flow-sorted from PBMC for bulk sequencing. The sample was gamma-delta T cells from blood. The V and J genes are TRDV1 and TRDJ1; tentatively, D is TRDD2 or TRDD3 (6 bases each). The J gene was missing in TCRdb and was found by matching the end of the DNA to germline. This sequence originates from a pool of human donors (malaria-infected and uninfected, not separated). The CDR3 DNA reads as TGTGCTCCTGGGGACTCCTTCCGACCTGATAAACTCATCTTT. Its protein product is CAPGDSFRPDKLIF.